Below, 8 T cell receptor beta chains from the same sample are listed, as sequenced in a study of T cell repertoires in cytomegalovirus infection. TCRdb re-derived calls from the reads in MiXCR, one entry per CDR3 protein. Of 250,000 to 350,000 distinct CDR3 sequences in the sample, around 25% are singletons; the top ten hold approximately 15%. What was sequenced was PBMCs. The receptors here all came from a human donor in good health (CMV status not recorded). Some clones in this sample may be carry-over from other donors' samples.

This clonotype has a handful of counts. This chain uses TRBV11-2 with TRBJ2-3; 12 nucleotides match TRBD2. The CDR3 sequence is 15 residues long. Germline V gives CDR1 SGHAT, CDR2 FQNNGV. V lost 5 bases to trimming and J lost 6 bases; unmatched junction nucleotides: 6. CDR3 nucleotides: TGTGCCAGCAGCCAGCCCACTAGCGGGAGGGATACGCAGTATTTT. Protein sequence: CASSQPTSGRDTQYF. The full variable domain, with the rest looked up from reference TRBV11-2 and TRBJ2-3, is EAGVAQSPRYKIIEKRQSVAFWCNPISGHATLYWYQQILGQGPKLLIQFQNNGVVDDSQLPKDRFSAERLKGVDSTLKIQPAKLEDSAVYLCASSQPTSGRDTQYFGPGTRLTVL.

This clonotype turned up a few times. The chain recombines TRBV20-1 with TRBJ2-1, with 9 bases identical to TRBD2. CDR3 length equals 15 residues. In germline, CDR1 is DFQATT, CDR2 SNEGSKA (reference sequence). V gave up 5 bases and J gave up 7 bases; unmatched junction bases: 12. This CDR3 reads CSAVDSGSGKNEQFF. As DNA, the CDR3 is TGCAGTGCTGTAGATAGCGGGAGTGGGAAAAATGAGCAGTTCTTC.

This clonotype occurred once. This CDR3 reads CSASRAGNTEAFF. As DNA, the CDR3 is TGCAGTGCTAGCAGGGCGGGGAACACTGAAGCTTTCTTT. The rearrangement uses TRBV20-1 and TRBJ1-1; D possibly corresponds to TRBD1 (5 bases). V shed 3 bases and J shed 1 base, with 9 bases lying between them. The CDR3 covers 13 residues. Germline CDR1 is DFQATT and CDR2 is SNEGSKA (reference sequence).

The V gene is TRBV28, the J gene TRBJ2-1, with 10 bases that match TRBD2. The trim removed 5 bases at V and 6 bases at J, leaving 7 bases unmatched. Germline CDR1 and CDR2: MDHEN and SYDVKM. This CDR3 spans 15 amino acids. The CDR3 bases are TGTGCCAGCAGTCTAGCGGGAGATGCGCGCAATGAGCAGTTCTTC. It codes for CASSLAGDARNEQFF.

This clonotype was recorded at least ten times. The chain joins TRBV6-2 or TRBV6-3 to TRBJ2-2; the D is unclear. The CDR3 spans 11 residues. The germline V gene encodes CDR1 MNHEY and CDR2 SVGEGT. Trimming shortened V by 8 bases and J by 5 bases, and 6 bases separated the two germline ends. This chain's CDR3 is CASGETGELFF. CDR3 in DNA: TGTGCCAGCGGGGAAACCGGGGAGCTGTTTTTT.

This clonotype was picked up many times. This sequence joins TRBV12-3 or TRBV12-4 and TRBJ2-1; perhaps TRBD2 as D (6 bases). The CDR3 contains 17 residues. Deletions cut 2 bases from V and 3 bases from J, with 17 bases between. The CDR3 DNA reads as TGTGCCAGCAGTTTAAGTTTCGGTAGCGGCTTCTACAATGAGCAGTTCTTC. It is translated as CASSLSFGSGFYNEQFF.

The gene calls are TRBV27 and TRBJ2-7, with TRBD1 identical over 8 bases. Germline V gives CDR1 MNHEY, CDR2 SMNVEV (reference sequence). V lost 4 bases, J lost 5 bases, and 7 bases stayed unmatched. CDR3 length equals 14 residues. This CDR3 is CASSSSGTGHEQYF. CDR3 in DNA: TGTGCCAGCAGTTCCTCCGGGACAGGTCACGAGCAGTACTTC.

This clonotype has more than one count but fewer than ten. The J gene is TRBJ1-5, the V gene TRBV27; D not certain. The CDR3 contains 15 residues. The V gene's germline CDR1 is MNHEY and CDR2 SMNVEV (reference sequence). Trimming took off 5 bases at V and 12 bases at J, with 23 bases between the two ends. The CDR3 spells CASSPSDARTALQHF. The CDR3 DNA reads TGTGCCAGCAGTCCCTCGGATGCGAGGACTGCGCTCCAGCATTTT.